These T cell receptor beta chains were read from a single sample in a study of vaccination effects on CD4 cells after COVID-19. The assay was immunoSEQ multiplex PCR, and TCRdb's table has in-frame clones only and misses some. The repertoire holds about 71,000 clones, approximately 72% seen once, with roughly 4% in the top ten. Their recognized antigens are unknown. Sequencing used CD4+ T cells from PBMCs cultured with HCoV-OC43 spike peptides, obtained before COVID-19 vaccination. The receptors derive from a human donor who received a COVID-19 vaccine. Both conserved end residues are part of each CDR3.

V: TRBV19; J: TRBJ1-5; CDR3: CASRTGQGHNQPQHF
V: TRBV6-6; J: TRBJ1-4; CDR3: CASSYGRGLEKLFF
V: TRBV5-1; J: TRBJ1-2; CDR3: CASSDGTGLAYTF
V: TRBV15; J: TRBJ1-3; CDR3: CATSRGPPSSGNTIYF
V: TRBV5-1; J: TRBJ1-4; CDR3: CASSGGQGLEKLFF
V: TRBV2; J: TRBJ1-1; CDR3: CASSDRGGANTEAFF
V: TRBV5-1; J: TRBJ1-1; CDR3: CASSSQTRGRLTEAFF
V: TRBV19; J: TRBJ1-5; CDR3: CASSRTGTQSNQPQHF
V: TRBV7-2; J: TRBJ2-5; CDR3: CASSRGREEETQYF
V: TRBV5-5; J: TRBJ1-1; CDR3: CASSLISLNTEAFF
V: TRBV28; J: TRBJ1-2; CDR3: CASSTGTALYGYTF
V: TRBV18; J: TRBJ2-1; CDR3: CASSPSGFSYNEQFF
V: TRBV30; J: TRBJ2-5; CDR3: CAWRRDIRWAQYF
V: TRBV5-1; J: TRBJ2-2; CDR3: CASSVTGGRNTGELFF
V: TRBV25-1; J: TRBJ1-2; CDR3: CASSESSQPSNYGYTF
V: TRBV7-9; J: TRBJ1-1; CDR3: CASSLDGPYTEAFF
V: TRBV9; J: TRBJ2-5; CDR3: CASSVRDSPGTQYF
V: TRBV9; J: TRBJ1-4; CDR3: CASSVAESNEKLFF
V: TRBV24-1; J: TRBJ2-1; CDR3: CATSDLDSSSYNEQFF
V: TRBV5-1; J: TRBJ1-1; CDR3: CASSLARATEAFF
V: TRBV4-2; J: TRBJ2-3; CDR3: CASSQVGEVADTQYF
V: TRBV11-3; J: TRBJ1-1; CDR3: CASSSTGTGTEAFF
V: TRBV19; J: TRBJ2-1; CDR3: CASSIATGGVVGEQFF
V: TRBV20-1; J: TRBJ1-2; CDR3: CSASNFGARANYGYTF
V: TRBV7-2; J: TRBJ1-3; CDR3: CASSTPQGNTIYF
V: TRBV30; J: TRBJ2-3; CDR3: CALRGEMAGAQYF
V: TRBV27; J: TRBJ1-2; CDR3: CASARAGNGYTF
V: TRBV25-1; J: TRBJ1-2; CDR3: CASSEFGLGTSRPYGYTF
V: TRBV9; J: TRBJ2-1; CDR3: CASSVVQVGYNEQFF
V: TRBV5-6; J: TRBJ2-6; CDR3: CASSFFGSNSGANVLTF
V: TRBV10-3; J: TRBJ1-1; CDR3: CAIKSRTENTEAFF
V: TRBV18; J: TRBJ2-1; CDR3: CASSPGRGDEQFF
V: TRBV18; J: TRBJ2-1; CDR3: CASSNRGSYNEQFF
V: TRBV5-1; J: TRBJ1-6; CDR3: CASSSGSSSYNSPLHF
V: TRBV6-5; J: TRBJ2-2; CDR3: CASSYGQGQGPGELFF
V: TRBV7-3; J: TRBJ2-3; CDR3: CASSFTSGVATDTQYF
V: TRBV19; J: TRBJ1-1; CDR3: CASSIVRGSEAFF
V: TRBV5-1; J: TRBJ2-1; CDR3: CASSLGDRDYNEQFF
V: TRBV5-1; J: TRBJ1-3; CDR3: CASSLVATGPGNTIYF
V: TRBV7-9; J: TRBJ2-2; CDR3: CATDRFANTGELFF
V: TRBV3-1/TRBV3-2; J: TRBJ1-2; CDR3: CASSHAPRDKSYTF
V: TRBV28; J: TRBJ1-1; CDR3: CASSLFRENTEAFF
V: TRBV18; J: TRBJ2-5; CDR3: CASSPGTQETQYF
V: TRBV2; J: TRBJ1-1; CDR3: CASSHDRGNTEAFF
V: TRBV6-2/TRBV6-3; J: TRBJ2-1; CDR3: CASSYRLLAGGPRNEQFF
V: TRBV5-1; J: TRBJ2-5; CDR3: CASSLGGAGQETQYF
V: TRBV5-1; J: TRBJ2-4; CDR3: CASSLGTGGSKNIQYF
V: TRBV18; J: TRBJ2-5; CDR3: CASSPRAALKETQYF
V: TRBV6-6; J: TRBJ1-2; CDR3: CASGSINRDSGYTF
V: TRBV24-1; J: TRBJ2-1; CDR3: CATSDPDASSYNEQFF
V: TRBV28; J: TRBJ2-5; CDR3: CASSSVQETQYF
V: TRBV10-2; J: TRBJ2-3; CDR3: CASTPTVGDTQYF
V: TRBV4-1; J: TRBJ2-2; CDR3: CASSQVTGGLRTGELFF
V: TRBV12-3/TRBV12-4; J: TRBJ1-3; CDR3: CASSPGVGNTIYF